This TCR beta chain was profiled in a study of blood T cell repertoires in COVID-19. Across the study: Both acute and convalescent COVID-19 samples were obtained from the United States, Italy and Spain. T cells, B-cell-depleted T cells, or PBMCs supplied cDNA or gDNA.

Original methodology: Using reference gene primer amplification, nucleated cell counts were estimated. TCRdb keeps only in-frame clones here, not all; method: immunoSEQ multiplex PCR. V and J calls and clone size come straight from that table; D and trimming were deduced from the DNA. The sample consists of 250,000 to 350,000 clones, about nine tenths of them appearing once. This CDR3 region has 14 residues. The ends were cut back, 5 bases at V and 1 base at J, with 12 bases in the middle. Looked up from germline, CDR1 is SEHNR and CDR2 is FQNEAQ (reference sequence). Source material: peripheral blood. The chain uses TRBV7-9 and TRBJ2-7, with D perhaps TRBD2 (5 bases). The receptor was derived from a woman aged 45-65 years who had recovered from COVID-19. The CDR3 region is CASSQDGNSYEQYF. For the CDR3, the DNA is TGTGCCAGCAGCCAGGACGGGAATTCCTACGAGCAGTACTTC.